This T cell receptor (beta chain) was found in a study of T cells in Graves' hyperthyroidism and ophthalmopathy. Regions amplified from RNA transcripts were the TCR beta CDR3 regions. RT-PCR in the first round (using the HTBI primer set) targeted the TCR CDR3. In TCRdb, the multiplex PCR reads were re-called with MiXCR into one record per CDR3 protein. The sample carries around 500,000 distinct CDR3 sequences, about 15% recorded once. This clonotype was picked up a small number of times. The V gene's germline CDR1 is SGDLS and CDR2 YYNGEE. This CDR3 spans 14 amino acids. V gave up 0 bases and J gave up 4 bases, with 8 bases separating them. The authors obtained PBMCs from 9 to 10 ml of fresh peripheral blood.

The sample comprised blood. The TCR originated in a woman aged 30 to 39 with Graves' ophthalmopathy. The chain is built from TRBV9 and TRBJ2-1; D possibly corresponds to TRBD2 (6 bases). CDR3 region: CASSVGGKYNEQFF. The CDR3 region has the DNA TGTGCCAGCAGCGTAGGCGGGAAATACAATGAGCAGTTCTTC.